This T cell receptor beta chain was captured in a study of identical twins. The study's findings and limits: Sequences that were beta out-of-frame showed weaker excess twin sharing. Compared with models, monozygotic twins showed more out-of-frame TCR alpha sharing.

The V end was cut by 7 bases, the J end by 9 bases, with 14 bases between. The CDR3 covers 11 residues. Looked up from germline, CDR1 is SQVTM and CDR2 is ANQGSEA. Template switching, a step in the protocol, added a universal primer site, and cDNA carried unique molecular identifiers. Via MiXCR, TCRdb re-called the 5' RACE reads, giving one row per CDR3 protein. Of 230,000 or so distinct CDR3 sequences listed, about 8.5% are singletons. This clonotype was picked up many times. Its antigen remains unidentified. These sequences were also reported in another study, on yellow fever vaccine responses in identical twins.

The sample consisted of CD8+ T cells sorted from blood. This sequence was found in a young woman in good health. This chain links TRBV29-1 with TRBJ2-3; a possible D gene is TRBD1 (5 bases). CDR3 sequence (DNA): TGCAGCGCCCAAGGGGCTACCACGCAGTATTTT. This sequence encodes CSAQGATTQYF.